This record looks at one T cell receptor (beta chain) sequence and its context. This record comes from a study of OX40 agonist ivuxolimab in advanced cancers. Method: immunoSEQ multiplex PCR; TCRdb's copy keeps in-frame clones and lacks some. Here the sample spans 20,000 to 25,000 clones, around 84% being singletons. There are 16 residues in the CDR3. The J segment lost 2 bases and the V segment lost 5 bases, leaving 10 bases of the junction unmatched. Looked up from germline, CDR1 is MGHRA and CDR2 is YSYEKL. Specimen: CD4+ or CD8+ T cells sorted from blood, collected in a trial of the OX40 agonist ivuxolimab. The TCR originated in an adult with an advanced solid tumor such as melanoma, head and neck, liver or kidney cancer. The chain links TRBV4-1 to TRBJ2-3; TRBD1 matches at 7 bases. Written as DNA, the CDR3 is TGCGCCAGCAGCTCAAGGATGGGACAGATCACAGATACGCAGTATTTT. This codes for CASSSRMGQITDTQYF.